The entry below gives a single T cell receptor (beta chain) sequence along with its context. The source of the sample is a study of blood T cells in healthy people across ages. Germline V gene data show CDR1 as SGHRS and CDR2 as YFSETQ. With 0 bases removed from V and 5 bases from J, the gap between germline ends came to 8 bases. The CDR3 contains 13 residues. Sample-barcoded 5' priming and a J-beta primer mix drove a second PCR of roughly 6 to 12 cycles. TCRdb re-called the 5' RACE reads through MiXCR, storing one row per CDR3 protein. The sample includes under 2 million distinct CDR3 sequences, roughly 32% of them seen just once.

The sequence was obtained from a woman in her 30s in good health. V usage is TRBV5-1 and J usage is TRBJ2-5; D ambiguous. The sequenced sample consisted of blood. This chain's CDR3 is CASSLVSIETQYF. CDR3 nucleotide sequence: TGCGCCAGCAGCTTGGTCTCGATCGAGACCCAGTACTTC.